Detailed here is one T cell receptor beta chain. This clonotype was found a few times. Its recognized antigen is unknown. The record has no base qualities; no much larger clone is one base away. This sample is drawn from a study of identical twins (dated by TCRdb to between 2015 and 2016). Background on the whole study: TCR alpha and beta repertoires from monozygotic twins, unrelated adults of various ages and cord blood were deep-sequenced to test whether fetal clonotypes persist. Replicate twin experiments were performed at different times using different library preparation protocols to rule out contamination. Paper-wide results and their limitations: Excess twin sharing in beta out-of-frame sequences was weaker because fewer shared sequences lowered the signal-to-noise ratio. Compared with coincidental sharing between unrelated individuals, out-of-frame TCR alpha sequences shared between twins showed an excess of sequences with low generation probability. Because the same donors could not be followed over many years, the conclusions depended on cross-sectional statistical analysis. Fewer insertions were carried by abundant cord blood beta clonotypes, a similar but weaker trend appeared in young adult naive repertoires, and no such trend appeared in memory repertoires. Recombination models systematically underestimated out-of-frame TCR alpha sharing in monozygotic twins but agreed with sharing between unrelated individuals. Zero-insertion analyses could be partly confounded by invariant T cells such as MAIT and iNKT, though diverse VJ usage argued against such confounding for most clonotypes.

Every donor in the study was a healthy Caucasian. Three pairs of female monozygotic twins, all aged roughly 18 to 29 years, made up the twin cohort. Positive isolation kits from Invitrogen were used to isolate CD4+ and CD8+ T cell populations. V is reduced by 6 bases and J by 4 bases, leaving a spacing of 18 bases between them. There are 15 amino acids in the CDR3, from cysteine to phenylalanine inclusive. Solely the CDR3 DNA is kept, with 45 bases framed from the first base. Libraries came from 5' RACE. Sequencer: Illumina HiSeq 2000. A universal primer binding site was added through template switching, and the final cDNA carried a unique molecular identifier so that TCR cDNA molecules could be counted accurately. Specific primers in the conserved constant-segment region were used to synthesize first-strand cDNA for the TCR alpha and beta chains. To control for contamination, every cDNA library carried two barcodes: a SMART-Mk sample barcode plus Illumina barcodes. TruSeq adapter sequences, together with Illumina sample barcodes, were added in two successive PCR steps. The Illumina HiSeq platform was used with custom primers to sequence TCR alpha and beta cDNA libraries. The original methods were these. Unique molecular identifiers were extracted from raw reads with MiGEC, and CDR3 positions were determined with MiXCR. Recombination models were inferred per individual with the repgenHMM and IGoR tools using an EM algorithm. Shared clonotype analysis was performed with the tcR package in R, normalizing sharing by the product of cloneset sizes. Out-of-frame nonproductive sequences were analyzed to study raw recombination free of thymic and clonal selection effects. Through fastp at Q25 and MiXCR, TCRdb rebuilt clones from the public reads, retaining in-frame beta chains. Each entry is one CDR3 protein sequence, shown with its most common DNA and genes. These V and J calls rely on TCRdb rather than the paper's analysis. The sample contains approximately 230,000 distinct CDR3 sequences, over 5% of them found a single time. Approximately 14% of the sample is taken by the ten largest.

These data were also filed under a second study, of T cells expressing NK-cell markers. As that second paper reports: Under ten donors provided sorted CD3+CD56+NKG2C+, CD3+CD56+NKG2C- and CD3+CD56-NKG2C+ T-cell subsets, whose TCR beta-chain repertoires were profiled. Among the eight sequenced donors, seven were HCMV-seropositive and one was HCMV-seronegative. In several experiments an anti-gammadeltaTCR antibody was added to restrict sorting to alphabetaTCR-expressing T cells. In roughly 6 donors, the dominant CD3+CD56+NKG2C+ clonotypes ranked among the top 10 CD8+ clonotypes, making up roughly 1.0-7.0% of CD8+ T cells. Those dominant clonotypes were again the most abundant among CD3+CD56-NKG2C+ cells in a handful of donors, at about 25-65%. Whether the expanded NKG2C-expressing T cell clones were specific for HCMV antigens was left unclear. The eight sequenced donors were randomly selected healthy volunteers, three men and five women. HCMV serostatus was determined by detecting HCMV-specific IgG in serum with a commercial ELISA kit. MIGEC was used to demultiplex reads and group reads by UMI, and MiTCR was used to assemble and quantify clonotypes. To remove erroneous sequences, TCR cDNA sequences were retained only when supported by two or more reads. The tcR package was used for downstream repertoire analysis, and clonotypes were matched across fractions by CDR3 nucleotide sequence plus V segment. VDJmatch was used to annotate antigen specificity against VDJdb, with one amino acid substitution allowed in CDR3.

The specimen sequenced was CD8+ T cells sorted from blood. Recombination joined TRBV12-3 or TRBV12-4 with TRBJ2-5; the best D guess is TRBD1, with 6 bases matching. The receptor comes from a young woman in good health. The CDR3 reads as follows: CASSLGQGPGETQYF. The nucleotide sequence reads TGTGCCAGCAGCCTAGGGCAGGGGCCCGGAGAGACCCAGTACTTC.